The 9 T cell receptor beta chains in this list originate from one sample, sequenced in a study of cytomegalovirus exposure and HLA in healthy donors. Primers included in the PCR were 60 Vbeta and 13 Jbeta primers. Sequencing used immunoSEQ multiplex PCR; TCRdb keeps in-frame clones, though not all of them. The profile shows about 180,000 clones, 75% to 80% of them singletons. The sequencing sample was made of PBMCs. The receptor set was obtained from a middle-aged man in good health and CMV-seropositive.

Only one count was recorded for this clone. The chain combines TRBV10-3 with TRBJ2-7; TRBD2 agrees at 7 bases. From germline, CDR1 is ENHRY and CDR2 SYGVKD. J was trimmed by 7 bases and V by 4 bases; bases with no gene match: 13. This CDR3 contains 15 residues. CDR3 in DNA: TGTGCCATCAGTGTATATGGACTAGAAGCGGGGGAGCAGTACTTC. Translating gives CAISVYGLEAGEQYF.

The J gene is TRBJ1-1, the V gene TRBV7-3; TRBD1 aligns across 9 bases. The length of the CDR3 is 15 residues. CDR1 SGHTA and CDR2 FQGTGA come from the germline V gene. The V and J ends lost 5 bases and 7 bases, in that order; junction bases with no gene match: 11. The CDR3, as DNA: TGTGCCAGCAGCCCAACTACAGGGGGCCGAGGTGAAGCTTTCTTT. The encoded protein is CASSPTTGGRGEAFF.

This clone was detected a few times. The chain links TRBV2 to TRBJ1-1; D remains unclear. CDR1 SNHLY and CDR2 FYNNEI come from the germline V gene. The V end was cut by 1 base, the J end by 1 base, with 4 bases between. The CDR3 is 13 amino acids. CDR3 sequence: CASSEGANTEAFF. In DNA form, the CDR3 reads TGTGCCAGCAGTGAAGGGGCGAACACTGAAGCTTTCTTT.

The chain has TRBV7-8 and TRBJ2-7; the D gene is possibly TRBD1 (6 bases). V lost 0 bases, J lost 6 bases, and 15 bases lay in between. The length of the CDR3 is 15 residues. In germline, CDR1 is SGHVS, CDR2 FQNEAQ. This chain's CDR3 is CASSLAGHSFGEQYF. The CDR3 DNA follows: TGTGCCAGCAGCTTAGCGGGACACTCCTTCGGCGAGCAGTACTTC.

Only a few counts were recorded for this clone. This chain connects TRBV5-4 to TRBJ2-5; TRBD1 is a possible D gene (6 bases). V was pared by 3 bases and J by 4 bases, with 16 bases between. The CDR3 contains 15 residues. The germline V gene encodes CDR1 SGHNT and CDR2 YYREEE (reference sequence). CDR3 DNA sequence: TGTGCCAGCAGCTCTAAGGTACAGGGCGGAGAGACCCAGTACTTC. Protein sequence: CASSSKVQGGETQYF.

The chain is built from TRBV7-8 and TRBJ2-7; D is possibly TRBD2 (6 bases). V dropped 1 base and J dropped 0 bases, with 10 bases sitting between them. Germline V CDR1 and CDR2: SGHVS, FQNEAQ. This CDR3 is 15 amino acids long. The CDR3 DNA reads as TGTGCCAGCAGCTTAGTGGTTAGCGGCTCCTACGAGCAGTACTTC. It encodes CASSLVVSGSYEQYF. Using reference TRBV7-8 and TRBJ2-7 for the parts outside the CDR3, the full variable domain is GAGVSQSPRYKVAKRGQDVALRCDPISGHVSLFWYQQALGQGPEFLTYFQNEAQLDKSGLPSDRFFAERPEGSVSTLKIQRTQQEDSAVYLCASSLVVSGSYEQYFGPGTRLTVT.

The V call is TRBV7-2, the J call TRBJ2-2; D unresolved. V lost 4 bases, J lost 1 base, and 10 bases lay in between. CDR3 length equals 15 residues. Germline values: CDR1 SGHTA, CDR2 FQGNSA. The CDR3 spells CASSSPPGNTGELFF. CDR3 in DNA: TGTGCCAGCAGCTCCCCCCCCGGGAACACCGGGGAGCTGTTTTTT.

The chain carries TRBV19 and TRBJ1-5, with a possible D match to TRBD1 (5 bases). The germline gives CDR1 LNHDA, CDR2 SQIVND (reference sequence). This CDR3 comprises 14 residues. Trimming pared 5 bases from V and 3 bases from J, leaving 11 bases between. The CDR3 DNA reads TGTGCCAGTAGTCCGCAGACAGCCAATCAGCCCCAGCATTTT. This codes for CASSPQTANQPQHF.

This clone was recorded once. The chain employs TRBV18 and TRBJ2-6; no clear D gene. CDR3 length: 12 residues. Germline V gene lookup returns CDR1 KGHSH and CDR2 LQKENI. The germline V and J ends were trimmed by 6 bases and 5 bases, with 5 bases remaining between them. The DNA for the CDR3 is TGTGCCAGCTCCCTTCGGGCCAACGTCCTGACTTTC. It translates to CASSLRANVLTF.